The rows below give T cell receptor beta chains drawn from one sample of a study of blood T cell repertoires in COVID-19. The assay was immunoSEQ multiplex PCR, and TCRdb's table has in-frame clones only and misses some. The top ten hold around 1% of the sample, which has fewer than 250,000 clones, 85% seen once. The sequencing input was peripheral blood. These TCRs come from a man in his 60s with COVID-19, enrolled during active disease. Each CDR3 is given with its conserved first and last residue. D genes are given only for firm matches. Not every row has a clone size; where given, it reads once, few, many or a size class.

d_call j_call v_call clone_size cdr3_aa cdr3_nt
TRBD1 TRBJ1-3 TRBV27 . CASSLSGTGFGNTIYF TGTGCCAGCAGTTTATCCGGGACAGGGTTTGGAAACACCATATATTTT
. TRBJ1-6 TRBV6-5 . CASSYRGRVNSPLHF TGTGCCAGCAGTTACCGCGGCAGGGTCAATTCACCCCTCCACTTT
. TRBJ2-7 TRBV30 once CLNTSLYEQYF TGCTTGAACACGTCCCTCTACGAGCAGTACTTC
. TRBJ1-1 TRBV11-2 few CASSLLKGGMNTEAFF TGTGCCAGCAGCTTACTGAAGGGAGGGATGAACACTGAAGCTTTCTTT
TRBD2 TRBJ2-7 TRBV4-1 . CASSFTSGPNYEQYF TGCGCCAGCAGCTTTACTAGCGGGCCCAACTACGAGCAGTACTTC
. TRBJ1-1 TRBV6-6 . CASRDTNMNTEAFF TGTGCCAGCCGGGACACAAATATGAACACTGAAGCTTTCTTT
TRBD1 TRBJ1-5 TRBV5-8 . CASIPYRDSYRPQHF TGTGCCAGCATCCCGTACCGGGACAGCTATCGGCCCCAGCATTTT
. TRBJ1-2 TRBV7-8 . CASSLVRGSGYGYTF TGTGCCAGCAGCTTAGTTCGCGGATCTGGCTATGGCTACACCTTC
. TRBJ1-1 TRBV5-1 . CASSFSSLTGTEAFF TGCGCCAGCAGCTTTTCTTCACTCACGGGCACTGAAGCTTTCTTT
. TRBJ1-2 TRBV30 once CAWSARVYYGYTF TGTGCCTGGTCGGCCAGGGTCTACTATGGCTACACCTTC
. TRBJ1-3 TRBV7-2 . CASSLVGHLSGNTIYF TGTGCCAGCAGCTTAGTGGGCCACCTCTCTGGAAACACCATATATTTT
TRBD1 TRBJ2-7 TRBV6-5 . CASGRQGLGEQYF TGTGCCAGCGGAAGACAGGGGTTGGGCGAGCAGTACTTC
TRBD1 TRBJ2-2 TRBV9 . CASTPTGSTGELFF TGTGCCAGCACCCCGACAGGGTCCACCGGGGAGCTGTTTTTT